The clone carrying this TCR beta chain has only a few counts. Antigen specificity is unknown. One junction end does not reproduce the germline sequence, and a read error may be involved. Germline CDR1 and CDR2: SGDLS and YYNGEE. The CDR3 contains 19 residues. Alpha and beta libraries were amplified separately from the second PCR onward. Sequential positive selection took CD4 T cells first, then CD8 T cells. This specimen comes from a study of naive and memory T cell subsets. Both TRBC1 and TRBC2 were covered by a beta constant-region primer of two equimolar oligonucleotides. Nested alpha and beta constant-region primers with the SP2 primer drove four PCR rounds on ligated cDNA. An oligonucleotide with the SP2 primer and a 12-nucleotide UMI was ligated to the cDNA 3' end. TCRdb redid the calling of the UMI-ligation and nested PCR reads with MiXCR, one entry per CDR3 protein. The sample lists about 23,000 distinct CDR3 sequences, 7% to 10% seen once, with roughly 20% in the top ten.

Study-wide results and caveats: Expression changes during T cell differentiation may affect RNA-based TCR counts.

The chain is built from TRBV9 and TRBJ2-7, with D tentatively TRBD1 or TRBD2 (5 bases each). Material: central memory CD8+ T cells from blood. This clonotype was obtained from a human donor in good health. CDR3 nucleotides: TGTGCCAGCAGCGTAGGAGAATTCTTGAGGGACGGAGGATCCTCCGAGCAGTACTTC. Its protein is CASSVGEFLRDGGSSEQYF.